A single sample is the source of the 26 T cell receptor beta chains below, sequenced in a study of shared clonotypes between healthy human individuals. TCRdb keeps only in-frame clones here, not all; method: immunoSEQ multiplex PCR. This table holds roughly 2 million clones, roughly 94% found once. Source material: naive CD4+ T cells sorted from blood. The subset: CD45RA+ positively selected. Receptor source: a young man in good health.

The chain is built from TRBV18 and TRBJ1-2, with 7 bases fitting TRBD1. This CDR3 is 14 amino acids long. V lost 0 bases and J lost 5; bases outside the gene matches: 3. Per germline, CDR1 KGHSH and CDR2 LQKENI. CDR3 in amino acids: CASSPPSGGYGYTF. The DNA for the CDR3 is TGTGCCAGCTCACCACCTTCAGGGGGATATGGCTACACCTTC.

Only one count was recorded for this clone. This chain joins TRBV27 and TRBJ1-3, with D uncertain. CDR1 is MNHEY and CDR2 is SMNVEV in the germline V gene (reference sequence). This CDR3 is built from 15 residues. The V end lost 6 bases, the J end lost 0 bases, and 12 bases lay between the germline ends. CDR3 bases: TGTGCCAGCAGCCCACTCCAGAGCTCTGGAAACACCATATATTTT. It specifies CASSPLQSSGNTIYF.

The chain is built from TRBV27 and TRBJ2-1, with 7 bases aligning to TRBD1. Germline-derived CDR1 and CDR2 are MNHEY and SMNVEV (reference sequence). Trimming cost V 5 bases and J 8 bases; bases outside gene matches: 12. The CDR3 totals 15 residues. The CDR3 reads CASSLHRGPHHEQFF. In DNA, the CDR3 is TGTGCCAGCAGTCTTCACAGGGGCCCCCACCATGAGCAGTTCTTC.

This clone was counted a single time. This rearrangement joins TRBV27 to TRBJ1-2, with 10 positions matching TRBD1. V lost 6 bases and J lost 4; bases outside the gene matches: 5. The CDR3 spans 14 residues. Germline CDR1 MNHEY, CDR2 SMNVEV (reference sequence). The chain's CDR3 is CASSPDRGLYGYTF. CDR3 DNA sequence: TGTGCCAGCAGCCCAGACAGGGGGCTCTATGGCTACACCTTC.

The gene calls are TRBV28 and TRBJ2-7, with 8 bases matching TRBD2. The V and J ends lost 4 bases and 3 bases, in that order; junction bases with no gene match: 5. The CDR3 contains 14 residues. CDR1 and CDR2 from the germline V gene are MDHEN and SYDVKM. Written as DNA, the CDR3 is TGTGCCAGCAGTTGGGCGGGGGGCTTCTACGAGCAGTACTTC. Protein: CASSWAGGFYEQYF.

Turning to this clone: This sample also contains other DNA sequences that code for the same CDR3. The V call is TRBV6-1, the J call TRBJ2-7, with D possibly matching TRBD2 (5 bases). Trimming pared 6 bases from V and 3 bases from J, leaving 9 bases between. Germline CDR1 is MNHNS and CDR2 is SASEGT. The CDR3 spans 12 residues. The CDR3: CASSAGGYEQYF. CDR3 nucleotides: TGTGCCAGCAGCGCGGGTGGCTACGAGCAGTACTTC.

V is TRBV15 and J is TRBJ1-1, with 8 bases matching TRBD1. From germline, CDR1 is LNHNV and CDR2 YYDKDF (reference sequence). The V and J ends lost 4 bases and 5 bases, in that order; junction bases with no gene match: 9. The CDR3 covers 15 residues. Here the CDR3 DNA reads TGTGCCACCAGCAAAACGGACAGGGTTTGGACTGAAGCTTTCTTT. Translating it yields CATSKTDRVWTEAFF.

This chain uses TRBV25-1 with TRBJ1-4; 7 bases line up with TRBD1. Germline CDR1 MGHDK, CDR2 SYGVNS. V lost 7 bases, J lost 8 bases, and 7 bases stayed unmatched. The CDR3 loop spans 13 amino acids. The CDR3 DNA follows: TGTGCCAGCACGGACAGGATGGGAGAAAAACTGTTTTTT. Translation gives CASTDRMGEKLFF.

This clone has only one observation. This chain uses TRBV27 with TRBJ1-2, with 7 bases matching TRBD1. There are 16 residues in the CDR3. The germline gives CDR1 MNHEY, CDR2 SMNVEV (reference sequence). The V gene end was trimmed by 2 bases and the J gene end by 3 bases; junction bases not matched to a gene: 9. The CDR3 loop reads CASSLTAGTADYGYTF. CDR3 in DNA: TGTGCCAGCAGTTTAACCGCCGGGACAGCAGACTATGGCTACACCTTC.

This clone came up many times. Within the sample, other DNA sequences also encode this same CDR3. CDR3 DNA sequence: TGTGCCAGCGTTGACACCTCTGGGGCCAACGTCCTGACTTTC. Protein product: CASVDTSGANVLTF. The chain combines TRBV25-1 with TRBJ2-6; unclear D gene. Germline V lookup: CDR1 MGHDK, CDR2 SYGVNS. CDR3 length: 14 residues. The ends were cut back, 8 bases at V and 0 bases at J, with 8 bases in the middle.

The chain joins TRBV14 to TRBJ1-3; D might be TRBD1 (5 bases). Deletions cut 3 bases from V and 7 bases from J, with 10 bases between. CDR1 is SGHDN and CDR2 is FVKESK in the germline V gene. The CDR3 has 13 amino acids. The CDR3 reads CASSQGTWNTIYF. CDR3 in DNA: TGTGCCAGCAGCCAGGGGACCTGGAACACCATATATTTT.

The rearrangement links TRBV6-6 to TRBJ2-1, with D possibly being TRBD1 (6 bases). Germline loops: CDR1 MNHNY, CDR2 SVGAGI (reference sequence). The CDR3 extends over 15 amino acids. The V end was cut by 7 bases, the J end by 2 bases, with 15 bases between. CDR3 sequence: CASTPGAVPYNEQFF. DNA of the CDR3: TGTGCCAGCACTCCAGGGGCGGTTCCCTACAATGAGCAGTTCTTC.

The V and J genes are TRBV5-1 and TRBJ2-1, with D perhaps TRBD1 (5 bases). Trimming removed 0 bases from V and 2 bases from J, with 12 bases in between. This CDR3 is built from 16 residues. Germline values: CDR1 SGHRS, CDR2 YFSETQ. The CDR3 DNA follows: TGCGCCAGCAGCTTGGAAGCAGGGATGCCCTACAATGAGCAGTTCTTC. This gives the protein CASSLEAGMPYNEQFF.

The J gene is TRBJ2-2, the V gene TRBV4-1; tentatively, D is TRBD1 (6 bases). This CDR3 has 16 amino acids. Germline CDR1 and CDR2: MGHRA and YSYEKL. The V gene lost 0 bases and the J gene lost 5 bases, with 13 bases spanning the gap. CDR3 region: CASSQDLMGATGELFF. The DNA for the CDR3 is TGCGCCAGCAGCCAAGATCTTATGGGGGCTACCGGGGAGCTGTTTTTT.

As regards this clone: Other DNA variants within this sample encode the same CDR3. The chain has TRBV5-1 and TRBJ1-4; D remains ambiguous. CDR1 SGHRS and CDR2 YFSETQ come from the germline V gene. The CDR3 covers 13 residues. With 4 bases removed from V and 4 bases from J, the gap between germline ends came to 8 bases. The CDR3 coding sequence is TGCGCCAGCAGCGGCGGGCTTAATGAAAAACTGTTTTTT. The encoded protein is CASSGGLNEKLFF. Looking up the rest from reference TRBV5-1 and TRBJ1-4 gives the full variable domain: KAGVTQTPRYLIKTRGQQVTLSCSPISGHRSVSWYQQTPGQGLQFLFEYFSETQRNKGNFPGRFSGRQFSNSRSEMNVSTLELGDSALYLCASSGGLNEKLFFGSGTQLSVL.

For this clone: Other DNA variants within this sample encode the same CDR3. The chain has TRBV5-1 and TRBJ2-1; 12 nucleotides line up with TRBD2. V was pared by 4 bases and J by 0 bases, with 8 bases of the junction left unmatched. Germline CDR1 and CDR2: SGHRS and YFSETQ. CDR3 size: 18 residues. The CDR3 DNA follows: TGCGCCAGCAGCCCAGGGACTAGCGGGTCAAGCTCCTACAATGAGCAGTTCTTC. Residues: CASSPGTSGSSSYNEQFF.

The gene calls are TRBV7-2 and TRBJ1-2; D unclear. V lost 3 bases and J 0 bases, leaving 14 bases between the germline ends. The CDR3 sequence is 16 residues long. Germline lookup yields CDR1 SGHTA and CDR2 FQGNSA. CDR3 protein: CASSFGRAASNYGYTF. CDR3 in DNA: TGTGCCAGCAGCTTTGGGAGAGCAGCGTCTAACTATGGCTACACCTTC.

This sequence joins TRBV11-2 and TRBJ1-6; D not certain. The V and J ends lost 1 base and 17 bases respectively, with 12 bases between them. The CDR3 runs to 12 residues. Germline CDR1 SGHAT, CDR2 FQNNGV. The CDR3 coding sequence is TGTGCCAGCAGCTTAGGCGAGGATATCATCCACTTT. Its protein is CASSLGEDIIHF.

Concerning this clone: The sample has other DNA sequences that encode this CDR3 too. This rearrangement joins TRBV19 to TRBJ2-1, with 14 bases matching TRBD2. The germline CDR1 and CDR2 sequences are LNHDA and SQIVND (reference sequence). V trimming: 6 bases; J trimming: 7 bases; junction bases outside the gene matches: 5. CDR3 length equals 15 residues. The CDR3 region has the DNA TGTGCCAGTAGCGGGGGACTAGCGGGAGTTAATGAGCAGTTCTTC. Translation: CASSGGLAGVNEQFF.

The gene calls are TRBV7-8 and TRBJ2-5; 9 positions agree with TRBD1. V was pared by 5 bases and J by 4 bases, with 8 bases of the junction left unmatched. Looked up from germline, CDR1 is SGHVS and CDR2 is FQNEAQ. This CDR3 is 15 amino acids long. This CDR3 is CASSNGQGLVETQYF. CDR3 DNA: TGTGCCAGCAGCAATGGACAGGGGTTGGTAGAGACCCAGTACTTC.

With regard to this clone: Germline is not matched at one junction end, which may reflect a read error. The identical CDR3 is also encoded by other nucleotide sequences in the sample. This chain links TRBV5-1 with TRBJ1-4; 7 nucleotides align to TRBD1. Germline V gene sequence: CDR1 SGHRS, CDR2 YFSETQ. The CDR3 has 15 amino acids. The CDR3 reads CASSLEGTANEKLFF. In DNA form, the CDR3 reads TGCGCCAGCAGCTTGGAGGGGACAGCTAACGAAAAACTGTTTTTT. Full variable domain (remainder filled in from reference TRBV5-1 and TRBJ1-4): KAGVTQTPRYLIKTRGQQVTLSCSPISGHRSVSWYQQTPGQGLQFLFEYFSETQRNKGNFPGRFSGRQFSNSRSEMNVSTLELGDSALYLCASSLEGTANEKLFFGSGTQLSVL.

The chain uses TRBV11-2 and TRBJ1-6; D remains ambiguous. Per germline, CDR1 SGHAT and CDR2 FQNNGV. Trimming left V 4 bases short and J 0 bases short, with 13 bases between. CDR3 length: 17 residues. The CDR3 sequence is CASSYGLQSSYNSPLHF. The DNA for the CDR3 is TGTGCCAGCAGCTACGGACTGCAGAGCTCCTATAATTCACCCCTCCACTTT. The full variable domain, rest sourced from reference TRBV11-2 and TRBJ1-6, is EAGVAQSPRYKIIEKRQSVAFWCNPISGHATLYWYQQILGQGPKLLIQFQNNGVVDDSQLPKDRFSAERLKGVDSTLKIQPAKLEDSAVYLCASSYGLQSSYNSPLHFGNGTRLTVT.

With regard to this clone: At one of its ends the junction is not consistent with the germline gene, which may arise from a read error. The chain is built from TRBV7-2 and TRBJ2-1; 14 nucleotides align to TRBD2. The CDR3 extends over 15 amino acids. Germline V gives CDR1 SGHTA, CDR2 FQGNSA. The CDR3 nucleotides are TGTGCTAGCAGCACTGGGACTAGCGGGAGAAATGAGCAGTTCTTC. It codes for CASSTGTSGRNEQFF. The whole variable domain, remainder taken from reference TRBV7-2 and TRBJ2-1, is GAGVSQSPSNKVTEKGKDVELRCDPISGHTALYWYRQSLGQGLEFLIYFQGNSAPDKSGLPSDRFSAERTGGSVSTLTIQRTQQEDSAVYLCASSTGTSGRNEQFFGPGTRLTVL.

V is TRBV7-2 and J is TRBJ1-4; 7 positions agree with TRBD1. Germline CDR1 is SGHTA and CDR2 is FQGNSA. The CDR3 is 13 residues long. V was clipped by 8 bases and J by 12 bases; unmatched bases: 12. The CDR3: CASREGRQGQLFF. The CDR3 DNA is TGTGCCAGCCGGGAGGGAAGACAGGGCCAACTGTTTTTT.

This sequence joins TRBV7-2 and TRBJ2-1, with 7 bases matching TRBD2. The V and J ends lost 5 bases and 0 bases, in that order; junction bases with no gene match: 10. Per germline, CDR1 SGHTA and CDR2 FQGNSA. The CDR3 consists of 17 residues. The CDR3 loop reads CASSDRLALYSYNEQFF. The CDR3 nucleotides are TGTGCCAGCAGCGACCGACTAGCCCTGTACTCCTACAATGAGCAGTTCTTC.

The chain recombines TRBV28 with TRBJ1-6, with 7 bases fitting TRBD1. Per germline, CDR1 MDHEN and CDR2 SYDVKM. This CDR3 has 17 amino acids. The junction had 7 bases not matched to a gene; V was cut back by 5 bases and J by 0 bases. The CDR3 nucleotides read TGTGCCAGCAGTCCCCGACAGGGCCCCTCCTATAATTCACCCCTCCACTTT. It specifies CASSPRQGPSYNSPLHF.